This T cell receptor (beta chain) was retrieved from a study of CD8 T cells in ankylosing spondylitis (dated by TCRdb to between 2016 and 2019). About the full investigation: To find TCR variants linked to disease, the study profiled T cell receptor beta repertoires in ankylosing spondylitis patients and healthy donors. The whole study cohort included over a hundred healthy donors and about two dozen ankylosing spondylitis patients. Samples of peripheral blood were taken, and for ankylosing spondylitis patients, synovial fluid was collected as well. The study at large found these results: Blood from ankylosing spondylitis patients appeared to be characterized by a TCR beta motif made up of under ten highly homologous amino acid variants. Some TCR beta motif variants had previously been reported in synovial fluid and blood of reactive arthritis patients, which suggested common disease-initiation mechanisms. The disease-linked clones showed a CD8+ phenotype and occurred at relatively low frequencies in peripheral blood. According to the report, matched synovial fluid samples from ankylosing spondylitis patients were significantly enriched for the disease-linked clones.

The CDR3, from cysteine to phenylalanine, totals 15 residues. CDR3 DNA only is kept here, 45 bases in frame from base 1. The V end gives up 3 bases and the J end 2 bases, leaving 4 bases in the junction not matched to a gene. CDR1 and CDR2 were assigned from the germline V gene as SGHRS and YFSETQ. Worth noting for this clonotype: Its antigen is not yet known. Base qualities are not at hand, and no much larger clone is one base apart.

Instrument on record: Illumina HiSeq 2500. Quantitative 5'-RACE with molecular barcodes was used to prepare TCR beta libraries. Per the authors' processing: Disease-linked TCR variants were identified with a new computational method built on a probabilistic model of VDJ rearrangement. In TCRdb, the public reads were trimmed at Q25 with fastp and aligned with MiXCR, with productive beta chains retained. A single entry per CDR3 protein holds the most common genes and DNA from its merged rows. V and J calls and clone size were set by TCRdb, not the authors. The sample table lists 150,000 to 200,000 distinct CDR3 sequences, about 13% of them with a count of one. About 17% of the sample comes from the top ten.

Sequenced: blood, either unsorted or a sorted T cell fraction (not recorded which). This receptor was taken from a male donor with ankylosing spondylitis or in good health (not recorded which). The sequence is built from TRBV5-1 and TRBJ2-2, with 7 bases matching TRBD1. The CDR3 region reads CASSWGTANTGELFF. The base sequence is TGCGCCAGCAGCTGGGGGACAGCCAACACCGGGGAGCTGTTTTTT.